A single sample gave rise to the 18 T cell receptor beta chains below, sequenced in a study of shared clonotypes between healthy human individuals. Clones were read by immunoSEQ multiplex PCR, and TCRdb kept only the in-frame ones, dropping some. The profile shows about 1,900,000 clones, around 96% of them singletons. Only CD45RO-negative cells positively selected for CCR7 counted as naive CD8 cells, so terminally differentiated effector memory CD45RA+ cells were excluded. The material sequenced was naive CD8+ T cells sorted from blood. The source is a man younger than 35 in good health.

The chain links TRBV21-1 to TRBJ2-7. TRBV21-1 is tagged as a pseudogene. This CDR3 comprises 14 residues. CDR3 in DNA: TGTGCCAGCAGCAAACGCCGGACCCTCTACGAGCAGTACTTC. It is translated as CASSKRRTLYEQYF.

The V and J genes are TRBV10-2 and TRBJ1-1; D not resolved. The V end was cut by 4 bases, the J end by 8 bases, with 17 bases between. CDR3 length: 14 amino acids. From germline, CDR1 is WSHSY and CDR2 SAAADI. The CDR3 reads CASSGYSGTPEAFF. Here the CDR3 DNA reads TGCGCCAGCAGTGGGTACTCAGGTACCCCCGAAGCTTTCTTT.

The rearrangement joins TRBV6-5 to TRBJ2-7, with D possibly TRBD2 on 5 matching bases. The CDR3 contains 15 residues. Germline V gene data show CDR1 as MNHEY and CDR2 as SVGAGI. V was clipped by 2 bases and J by 0 bases, with 11 bases between them. DNA for the CDR3: TGTGCCAGCAGTTACGGGGAGAGCCACTCCTACGAGCAGTACTTC. Its protein is CASSYGESHSYEQYF.

The CDR3 DNA is TGTGCCACCGCCCCGGTGGGGGTATTGGGGGCCAACGTCCTGACTTTC. It codes for CATAPVGVLGANVLTF. V is TRBV27 and J is TRBJ2-6; D possibly matches TRBD1 or TRBD2 (5 bases each). CDR1 MNHEY and CDR2 SMNVEV come from the germline V gene (reference sequence). V shed 10 bases and J shed 4 bases, with 20 bases lying between them. CDR3 length: 16 residues.

The gene calls are TRBV12-5 and TRBJ2-7; TRBD1 aligns across 7 bases. Trimming cost V 6 bases and J 2 bases; bases outside gene matches: 4. The CDR3 spans 13 residues. The germline gives CDR1 LGHNT, CDR2 FRNRAP. CDR3 DNA: TGTGCTAGTGGCACAACAGGGGCCTACGAGCAGTACTTC. This translates into CASGTTGAYEQYF. The full variable domain, rest sourced from reference TRBV12-5 and TRBJ2-7, is DARVTQTPRHKVTEMGQEVTMRCQPILGHNTVFWYRQTMMQGLELLAYFRNRAPLDDSGMPKDRFSAEMPDATLATLKIQPSEPRDSAVYFCASGTTGAYEQYFGPGTRLTVT.

The CDR3 nucleotides read TGTGCCAGCAGCCCTCGGACTAGCGGGCCCCCCTACGAGCAGTACTTC. Amino acids: CASSPRTSGPPYEQYF. The chain has TRBV7-8 and TRBJ2-7; 11 bases agree with TRBD2. The ends lost 5 bases at V and 2 bases at J; junction bases unmatched: 8. The germline CDR1 and CDR2 sequences are SGHVS and FQNEAQ. The CDR3 totals 16 residues.

The rearrangement joins TRBV5-4 to TRBJ2-7; 9 nucleotides agree with TRBD1. Trimming cost V 1 base and J 4 bases; bases outside gene matches: 6. This CDR3 is 15 amino acids long. Germline V gives CDR1 SGHNT, CDR2 YYREEE (reference sequence). The CDR3, as DNA: TGTGCCAGCAGCTTGAGTGGACAGGGGTTATACGAGCAGTACTTC. Translating gives CASSLSGQGLYEQYF.

V is TRBV13 and J is TRBJ2-7, with 9 bases matching TRBD2. Germline loops: CDR1 PRHDT, CDR2 FYEKMQ (reference sequence). CDR3 length: 15 residues. V lost 1 base and J lost 4; bases outside the gene matches: 5. CDR3 DNA: TGTGCCAGCAGCTTAGCGGTAGCGGGAGCGTACGAGCAGTACTTC. Translated, it gives CASSLAVAGAYEQYF.

The CDR3 protein is CATSKPDASMGEQYF. The DNA of the CDR3 is TGTGCCACCAGCAAGCCGGACGCAAGCATGGGCGAGCAGTACTTC. The chain uses TRBV15 and TRBJ2-7, with D unclear. V lost 4 bases and J lost 6, with 19 bases in between. From germline, CDR1 is LNHNV and CDR2 YYDKDF (reference sequence). The CDR3 spans 15 residues.

As regards this clone: The identical CDR3 is also encoded by other nucleotide sequences in the sample. This chain connects TRBV6-6 to TRBJ2-7; weak D call: TRBD2 (5 bases). CDR1 and CDR2 (germline): MNHNY, SVGAGI (reference sequence). The CDR3 is 11 amino acids. The V end lost 5 bases, the J end lost 3 bases, and 5 bases lay between the germline ends. For the CDR3, the DNA is TGTGCCAGCAGTGGGAGCTACGAGCAGTACTTC. Protein: CASSGSYEQYF.

V and J are TRBV2 and TRBJ2-5; the D is unclear. This CDR3 region has 14 residues. V shed 3 bases and J shed 2 bases, with 10 bases lying between them. From germline, CDR1 is SNHLY and CDR2 FYNNEI. The CDR3 DNA reads TGTGCCAGCAGTGAGTTTACGGTGCAAGAGACCCAGTACTTC. Its protein product is CASSEFTVQETQYF.

The CDR3 sequence is CAWSGTGVGELFF. The CDR3 coding sequence is TGTGCCTGGAGTGGGACAGGGGTCGGGGAGCTGTTTTTT. V usage is TRBV30 and J usage is TRBJ2-2; TRBD1 matches 9 bases. The germline V gene has CDR1 GTSNPN and CDR2 SVGIG (reference sequence). J lost 7 bases, V lost 1 base, and 1 base had no gene match. The length of the CDR3 is 13 residues.

The chain uses TRBV19 and TRBJ2-1, with 10 nucleotides matching TRBD2. The CDR3 has 15 amino acids. Per germline, CDR1 LNHDA and CDR2 SQIVND (reference sequence). V lost 1 base and J lost 8; bases outside the gene matches: 5. The CDR3 region is CASSIGSGRIDEQFF. The CDR3 bases are TGTGCCAGTAGTATAGGTAGCGGGAGGATCGATGAGCAGTTCTTC.

This clone has a single count. This chain connects TRBV15 to TRBJ2-1; 7 positions match TRBD1. CDR1 and CDR2 (germline): LNHNV, YYDKDF (reference sequence). The ends lost 3 bases at V and 4 bases at J; junction bases unmatched: 3. The CDR3 is 14 amino acids. The CDR3 sequence: CATSSGTEYNEQFF. CDR3 bases: TGTGCCACCAGCAGCGGGACAGAGTACAATGAGCAGTTCTTC.

The J gene is TRBJ2-5, the V gene TRBV5-4; D gene ambiguous. Germline V gives CDR1 SGHNT, CDR2 YYREEE (reference sequence). The CDR3 consists of 13 residues. The germline V and J ends were trimmed by 0 bases and 2 bases, with 5 bases remaining between them. The CDR3 loop is CASSLVQQETQYF. The CDR3 DNA reads TGTGCCAGCAGCTTGGTTCAACAAGAGACCCAGTACTTC. Complete variable domain (other parts from reference TRBV5-4 and TRBJ2-5): ETGVTQSPTHLIKTRGQQVTLRCSSQSGHNTVSWYQQALGQGPQFIFQYYREEENGRGNFPPRFSGLQFPNYSSELNVNALELDDSALYLCASSLVQQETQYFGPGTRLLVL.

V and J are TRBV4-1 and TRBJ1-2; the D is unclear. The length of the CDR3 is 16 residues. V was pared by 4 bases and J by 4 bases, with 19 bases between. Per germline, CDR1 MGHRA and CDR2 YSYEKL. The CDR3 region is CASSPPGVVKSYGYTF. The CDR3 DNA reads as TGCGCCAGCAGCCCCCCTGGGGTAGTAAAGAGCTATGGCTACACCTTC.

The CDR3 spells CASSYPLDKASNEQFF. The CDR3 nucleotides read TGTGCCAGCAGCTACCCACTCGACAAGGCCAGCAATGAGCAGTTCTTC. This sequence joins TRBV28 and TRBJ2-1; D gene uncertain. V lost 6 bases, J lost 6 bases, and 21 bases lay in between. The germline V gene has CDR1 MDHEN and CDR2 SYDVKM. The CDR3 has 16 residues.

V and J are TRBV19 and TRBJ2-3, with a tentative D call TRBD1 (6 bases). This CDR3 is built from 13 residues. V gave up 3 bases and J gave up 4 bases, with 8 bases separating them. Germline assignment: CDR1 LNHDA and CDR2 SQIVND (reference sequence). CDR3 region: CASSMGAADTQYF. CDR3 sequence (DNA): TGTGCCAGTAGTATGGGGGCCGCAGATACGCAGTATTTT.